One and the same sample provided the 21 T cell receptor beta chains below, sequenced in a study of T-cell reconstitution after alpha-beta-depleted transplantation in children. Construction of the TCRbeta library involved unique molecular identifiers. TCRdb itself ran the PCR reads through MiXCR, one entry per CDR3 protein. The sample contains fewer than 130,000 distinct CDR3 sequences, about a tenth of which appear only once. The specimen was PBMCs from the stem cell graft donor, collected from the stem cell graft. The receptors derive from a human donor who donated a stem cell graft to a child with acute lymphoblastic leukemia.

Comments on this clonotype: Just one base apart from a much larger clone, this may be a read error. The chain combines TRBV12-3 or TRBV12-4 with TRBJ2-7; 7 bases agree with TRBD1. The CDR3 totals 15 residues. The CDR3 DNA reads TGTTCCAGTGAGGGGGCAGGGTCGGTCTCCTACGAGCAGTACTTC. As protein: CSSEGAGSVSYEQYF.

This clonotype came up many times. The chain is built from TRBV20-1 and TRBJ1-3; no firm D call. The germline gives CDR1 DFQATT, CDR2 SNEGSKA (reference sequence). The CDR3 has 14 residues. V was trimmed by 0 bases and J by 0 bases, leaving 6 bases between them. The CDR3 sequence is CSARDLSSGNTIYF. CDR3 coding DNA: TGCAGTGCTAGAGATCTCAGCTCTGGAAACACCATATATTTT.

This clonotype was observed many times. The rearrangement uses TRBV20-1 and TRBJ2-1, with D perhaps matching TRBD2 (6 bases). The CDR3 runs to 14 residues. CDR1 DFQATT and CDR2 SNEGSKA come from the germline V gene (reference sequence). Trimming removed 1 base at V and 7 bases at J, with 14 bases between. The CDR3: CSARAGALDNEQFF. In DNA form, the CDR3 reads TGCAGTGCTAGAGCGGGAGCCCTCGATAATGAGCAGTTCTTC.

This clonotype came up a few times. The J gene is TRBJ1-5, the V gene TRBV5-5; D perhaps matches TRBD1 (6 bases). Germline CDR1 and CDR2: SGHKS and YYEKEE (reference sequence). The CDR3 covers 14 residues. V was clipped by 8 bases and J by 6 bases, with 18 bases between them. The CDR3 loop is CASTLGGAGQPQHF. CDR3 nucleotides: TGTGCCAGTACTTTGGGGGGGGCTGGTCAGCCCCAGCATTTT.

This clonotype was seen more than once but under ten times. The rearrangement links TRBV4-3 to TRBJ2-7, with D possibly matching TRBD2 (5 bases). The CDR3 spans 13 residues. V lost 4 bases and J 0 bases, leaving 7 bases between the germline ends. The germline V gene encodes CDR1 LGHNA and CDR2 YSLEER. CDR3 DNA: TGCGCCAGCAGCCCCGGGGACTCCTACGAGCAGTACTTC. Its protein is CASSPGDSYEQYF.

This clonotype was recorded many times. This chain connects TRBV7-2 to TRBJ1-5; unclear D gene. With 5 bases removed from V and 3 bases from J, the gap between germline ends came to 8 bases. Germline V gives CDR1 SGHTA, CDR2 FQGNSA. CDR3 length: 13 residues. For the CDR3, the DNA is TGTGCCAGCAGCCAGGCGCCCAATCAGCCCCAGCATTTT. This codes for CASSQAPNQPQHF.

This clonotype has at least ten counts. The V and J genes are TRBV20-1 and TRBJ2-3; 9 positions agree with TRBD2. With V trimmed by 0 bases and J by 3 bases, 4 bases remained unmatched. The germline gives CDR1 DFQATT, CDR2 SNEGSKA (reference sequence). CDR3 length: 15 residues. The CDR3 nucleotides read TGCAGTGCTAGAGATCCAAGCGGGAGGACAGATACGCAGTATTTT. It is translated as CSARDPSGRTDTQYF.

This clonotype was picked up many times. The CDR3 loop is CASSPQTGLAEKLFF. The CDR3 bases are TGTGCCAGCAGCCCGCAGACAGGGCTAGCTGAAAAACTGTTTTTT. This chain connects TRBV14 to TRBJ1-4; 7 bases fit TRBD1. The CDR3 length is 15 residues. CDR1 is SGHDN, CDR2 FVKESK, per germline. V dropped 4 bases and J dropped 7; count of bases not matched to a gene: 9.

There are many counts of this clonotype. The chain uses TRBV25-1 and TRBJ2-3; 12 bases agree with TRBD2. The CDR3 has 17 amino acids. Germline V gene lookup returns CDR1 MGHDK and CDR2 SYGVNS. Trimming removed 4 bases from V and 2 bases from J; junction bases left unmatched: 7. CDR3 in amino acids: CASSASSGGDLTDTQYF. DNA of the CDR3: TGTGCCAGCAGTGCCTCTAGCGGGGGGGACCTCACAGATACGCAGTATTTT.

The chain joins TRBV24-1 to TRBJ2-2, with D possibly being TRBD1 or TRBD2 (6 bases each). Germline CDR1 and CDR2: KGHDR and SFDVKD. V dropped 3 bases and J dropped 3 bases, with 10 bases sitting between them. The CDR3 is 15 residues long. The CDR3 loop is CATSDGGRYTGELFF. CDR3 sequence (DNA): TGTGCCACCAGTGATGGGGGGCGATACACCGGGGAGCTGTTTTTT.

This clonotype was counted only a few times. The J gene is TRBJ2-7, the V gene TRBV20-1; tentative D call: TRBD2 (6 bases). The germline V gene encodes CDR1 DFQATT and CDR2 SNEGSKA (reference sequence). The CDR3 totals 14 residues. Trimming removed 0 bases at V and 1 base at J, with 10 bases between. The CDR3 loop reads CSARDQAGSYEQYF. In nucleotides, the CDR3 is TGCAGTGCTAGAGATCAAGCGGGTTCCTACGAGCAGTACTTC.

This clonotype was seen ten or more times. This sequence joins TRBV7-2 and TRBJ2-7; D possibly uses TRBD1 or TRBD2 (6 bases each). The CDR3 covers 13 residues. The germline V gene encodes CDR1 SGHTA and CDR2 FQGNSA. Between the trimmed V and J ends, which lost 5 bases and 5 bases, there was a span of 13 bases. The DNA of the CDR3 is TGTGCCAGCAGCGACACGGGGGCCCACGAGCAGTACTTC. It translates to CASSDTGAHEQYF.

This clonotype has just a few counts. This chain uses TRBV20-1 with TRBJ2-2, with TRBD2 matching over 13 bases. The germline V gene has CDR1 DFQATT and CDR2 SNEGSKA (reference sequence). V lost 6 bases, J lost 5 bases, and 15 bases stayed unmatched. CDR3 length equals 18 residues. The CDR3 coding sequence is TGCAGTGCACGCCACGGGACTAGCGGGGACTGGGGTACCGGGGAGCTGTTTTTT. It specifies CSARHGTSGDWGTGELFF.

This clonotype occurred many times. The rearrangement links TRBV6-1 to TRBJ1-1; 10 bases fit TRBD1. CDR1 and CDR2 from the germline V gene are MNHNS and SASEGT. CDR3 length equals 14 residues. The V segment lost 6 bases and the J segment 4 bases; nucleotides outside the gene matches: 5. CDR3 in DNA: TGTGCCAGCAGGGGGGACAGGGGTGGCACTGAAGCTTTCTTT. This encodes CASRGDRGGTEAFF.

This clonotype was observed at least ten times. The CDR3, as DNA: TGTGCCAGCAGCGTACAGGGTGACGGCCGGTGGGAGCAGTTCTTC. It specifies CASSVQGDGRWEQFF. The J gene is TRBJ2-1, the V gene TRBV9, with D perhaps TRBD1 (5 bases). Germline assignment: CDR1 SGDLS and CDR2 YYNGEE. The V and J ends lost 1 base and 10 bases respectively, with 18 bases between them. This CDR3 is built from 15 residues. The full variable domain, its missing parts supplied by reference TRBV9 and TRBJ2-1, is DSGVTQTPKHLITATGQRVTLRCSPRSGDLSVYWYQQSLDQGLQFLIQYYNGEERAKGNILERFSAQQFPDLHSELNLSSLELGDSALYFCASSVQGDGRWEQFFGPGTRLTVL.

In this sample, this clonotype turned up many times. The chain combines TRBV10-3 with TRBJ2-7; no clear D gene. Germline V gives CDR1 ENHRY, CDR2 SYGVKD. With 0 bases removed from V and 3 bases from J, the gap between germline ends came to 3 bases. The CDR3 length is 12 residues. Here the CDR3 reads CAISESSYEQYF. The CDR3 region has the DNA TGTGCCATCAGTGAGTCTAGCTACGAGCAGTACTTC.

This clonotype occurred many times. The chain uses TRBV20-1 and TRBJ2-7; D gene uncertain. Germline V gene sequence: CDR1 DFQATT, CDR2 SNEGSKA (reference sequence). V was cut by 0 bases and J by 12 bases, with 18 bases left in between. This CDR3 has 13 residues. CDR3 sequence reads: CSARDPVREGRYF. The CDR3 DNA reads as TGCAGTGCTAGAGACCCCGTTCGCGAAGGTCGGTACTTC.

This clonotype was counted only a few times. This may arise from a read error, as a much more abundant clone is one base away. The CDR3 reads CASSGQVATNYGYTF. DNA for the CDR3: TGTGCCAGCAGCGGACAGGTGGCTACTAACTATGGCTACACCTTC. The chain links TRBV9 to TRBJ1-2; tentative D call: TRBD1 (6 bases). The germline V and J ends were trimmed by 3 bases and 0 bases, with 12 bases remaining between them. Germline V CDR1 and CDR2: SGDLS, YYNGEE. The CDR3 length is 15 residues.

To note about this clonotype: Being one base from a much bigger clone, this may be a read error. V and J are TRBV11-2 and TRBJ2-3, with 16 positions matching TRBD2. The CDR3 spans 20 residues. Germline assignment: CDR1 SGHAT and CDR2 FQNNGV. CDR3 loop: CASSSPRGTSGGAGSDTEYF. CDR3 sequence (DNA): TGTGCCAGCAGCTCCCCGAGGGGGACTAGCGGGGGGGCAGGTTCAGATACGGAGTATTTT.

This clonotype was detected many times. The chain joins TRBV15 to TRBJ1-3; TRBD1 is a possible D gene (5 bases). Germline V gene data show CDR1 as LNHNV and CDR2 as YYDKDF (reference sequence). Trimming stripped 6 bases from V and 2 bases from J, with 20 bases between. The CDR3 runs 17 residues. The CDR3 spells CATRVFQEGKAGNTIYF. The CDR3 coding sequence is TGTGCCACCAGGGTCTTTCAGGAGGGGAAGGCTGGAAACACCATATATTTT.

This clonotype came up many times. The chain is built from TRBV5-1 and TRBJ2-1, with 10 positions matching TRBD2. V was clipped by 0 bases and J by 2 bases; unmatched bases: 5. The germline V gene encodes CDR1 SGHRS and CDR2 YFSETQ. The CDR3 has 17 amino acids. CDR3 in DNA: TGCGCCAGCAGCTTGGCCACTAGCGGGGCAGCCTACAATGAGCAGTTCTTC. It translates to CASSLATSGAAYNEQFF.